The 2 T cell receptor beta chains below come from one sample, sequenced in a study of CD8 T cells in Susac syndrome. RNA amounts of roughly 0.45 to 1 ug underwent reverse transcription with random hexamers. TCRdb itself ran the immunoSEQ multiplex PCR reads through MiXCR, one entry per CDR3 protein. Of approximately 280,000 distinct CDR3 sequences listed, 70% to 90% are singletons. The source material was CD8+ T cells from PBMCs. The receptors derive from a human donor with multiple sclerosis.

The rearrangement joins TRBV5-4 to TRBJ2-7, with 7 bases lining up with TRBD1. CDR1 and CDR2 (germline): SGHNT, YYREEE (reference sequence). The J segment lost 7 bases and the V segment lost 0 bases, leaving 10 bases of the junction unmatched. The CDR3 sequence is 15 residues long. CDR3 amino acids: CASSLEVAGGDEQYF. CDR3 nucleotide sequence: TGTGCCAGCAGCTTGGAGGTAGCAGGGGGAGATGAGCAGTACTTC.

The V gene is TRBV2, the J gene TRBJ2-2; no firm D call. V lost 5 bases to trimming and J lost 5 bases, with 6 bases between them. Germline V gives CDR1 SNHLY, CDR2 FYNNEI. The CDR3 has 12 amino acids. CDR3 residues: CASSSPTGELFF. The CDR3, as DNA: TGTGCCAGCAGTTCCCCTACCGGGGAGCTGTTTTTT.